Below, one TCR beta chain is given with its context. PCR primers comprised 60 Vbeta and 13 Jbeta primers. Some clones are missing from TCRdb's copy, which holds only in-frame ones; the method was immunoSEQ multiplex PCR. The repertoire holds 150,000 to 200,000 clones, with more than 65% as singletons. Germline values: CDR1 MNHEY, CDR2 SMNVEV (reference sequence). This CDR3 has 14 amino acids. V lost 5 bases and J lost 7; bases outside the gene matches: 6. The data originate from a study of cytomegalovirus exposure and HLA in healthy donors. The sequence was collected from a woman aged 25 to 39 in good health and CMV-seropositive. The chain is built from TRBV27 and TRBJ1-4; 8 bases map to TRBD1. Material: PBMCs. The CDR3 DNA reads as TGTGCCAGCAGTCACAGGGGGGGCGGTGAAAAACTGTTTTTT. Its protein is CASSHRGGGEKLFF.